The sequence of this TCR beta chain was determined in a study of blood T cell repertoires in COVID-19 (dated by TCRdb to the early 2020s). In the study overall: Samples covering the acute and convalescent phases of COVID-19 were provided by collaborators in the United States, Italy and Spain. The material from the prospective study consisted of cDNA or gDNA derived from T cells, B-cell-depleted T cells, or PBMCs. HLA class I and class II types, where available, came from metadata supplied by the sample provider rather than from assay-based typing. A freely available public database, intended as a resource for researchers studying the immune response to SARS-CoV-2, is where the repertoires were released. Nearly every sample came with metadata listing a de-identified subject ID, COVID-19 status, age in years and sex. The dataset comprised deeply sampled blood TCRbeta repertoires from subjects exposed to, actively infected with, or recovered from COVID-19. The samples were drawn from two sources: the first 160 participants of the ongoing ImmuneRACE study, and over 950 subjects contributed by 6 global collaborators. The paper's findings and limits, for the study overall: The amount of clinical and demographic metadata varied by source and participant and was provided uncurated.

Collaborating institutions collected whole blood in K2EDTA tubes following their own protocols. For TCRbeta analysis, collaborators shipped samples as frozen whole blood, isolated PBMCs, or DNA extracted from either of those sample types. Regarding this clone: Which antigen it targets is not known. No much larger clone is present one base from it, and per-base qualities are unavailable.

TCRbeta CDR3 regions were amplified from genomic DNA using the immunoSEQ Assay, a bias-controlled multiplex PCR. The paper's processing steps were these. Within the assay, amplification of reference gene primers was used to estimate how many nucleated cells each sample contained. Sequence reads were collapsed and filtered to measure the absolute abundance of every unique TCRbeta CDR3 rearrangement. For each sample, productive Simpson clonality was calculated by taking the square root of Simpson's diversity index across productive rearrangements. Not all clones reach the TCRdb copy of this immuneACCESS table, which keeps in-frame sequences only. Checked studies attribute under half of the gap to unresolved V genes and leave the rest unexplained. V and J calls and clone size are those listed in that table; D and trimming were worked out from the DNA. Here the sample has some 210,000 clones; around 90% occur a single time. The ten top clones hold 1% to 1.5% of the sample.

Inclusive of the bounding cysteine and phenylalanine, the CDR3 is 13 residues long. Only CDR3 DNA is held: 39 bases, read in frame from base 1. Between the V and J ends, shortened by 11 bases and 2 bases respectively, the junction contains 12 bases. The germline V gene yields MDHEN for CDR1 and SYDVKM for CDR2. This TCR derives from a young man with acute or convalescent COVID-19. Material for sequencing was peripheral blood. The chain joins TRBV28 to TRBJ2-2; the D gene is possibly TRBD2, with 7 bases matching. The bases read TGTGCCCTGGGGGGGCACAACACCGGGGAGCTGTTTTTT. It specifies CALGGHNTGELFF. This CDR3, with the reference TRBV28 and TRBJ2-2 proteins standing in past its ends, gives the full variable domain DVKVTQSSRYLVKRTGEKVFLECVQDMDHENMFWYRQDPGLGLRLIYFSYDVKMKEKGDIPEGYSVSREKKERFSLILESASTNQTSMYLCALGGHNTGELFFGEGSRLTVL.